This T cell receptor beta chain was captured in a study of blood T cell repertoires in COVID-19. Across the whole study: Material from acute and convalescent COVID-19 was sourced from the United States, Italy and Spain.

Methods used by the authors: The assay estimated nucleated cells by amplifying reference gene primers. Clones were sequenced by immunoSEQ multiplex PCR, and TCRdb holds only the in-frame ones, with some missing. The V and J calls and clone size were taken over from that table, and D and trimming were inferred from the DNA. The sample carries 240,000 or so clones, about 90% recorded once. Clinical histories supplied by participants themselves formed the basis of cohort assignment. V lost 5 bases and J 3 bases, leaving 22 bases between the germline ends. CDR3 size: 17 residues. CDR1 and CDR2 from the germline V gene are SGHTA and FQGNSA.

This clonotype originated in a man aged 45-65 years who had been exposed to COVID-19. This chain uses TRBV7-2 with TRBJ2-5; D is possibly TRBD2 (6 bases). The material sequenced was PBMCs or T cells enriched from blood (not recorded which). CDR3: CASSTKEGGAKKETQYF. Written as DNA, the CDR3 is TGTGCCAGCAGCACCAAAGAGGGCGGGGCGAAAAAAGAGACCCAGTACTTC. The variable domain in full, completed from reference TRBV7-2 and TRBJ2-5, reads GAGVSQSPSNKVTEKGKDVELRCDPISGHTALYWYRQSLGQGLEFLIYFQGNSAPDKSGLPSDRFSAERTGGSVSTLTIQRTQQEDSAVYLCASSTKEGGAKKETQYFGPGTRLLVL.